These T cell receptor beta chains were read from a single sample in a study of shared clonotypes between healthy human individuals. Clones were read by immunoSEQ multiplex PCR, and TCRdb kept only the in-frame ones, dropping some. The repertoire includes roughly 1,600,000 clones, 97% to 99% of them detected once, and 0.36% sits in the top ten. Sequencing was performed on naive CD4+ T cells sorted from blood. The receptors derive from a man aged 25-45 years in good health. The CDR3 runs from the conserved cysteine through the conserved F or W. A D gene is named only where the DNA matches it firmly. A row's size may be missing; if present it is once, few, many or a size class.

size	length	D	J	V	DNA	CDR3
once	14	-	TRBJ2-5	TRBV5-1	TGCGCCAGCAGCCCGAAACCGTACCAAGAGACCCAGTACTTC	CASSPKPYQETQYF
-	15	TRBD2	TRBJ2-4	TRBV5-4	TGTGCCAGCACCCTGAGGGAGGGGGCCAAAAACATTCAGTACTTC	CASTLREGAKNIQYF
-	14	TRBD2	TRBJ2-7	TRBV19	TGTGCCAGTAGTCCCCGGACTAGCACTGGCGAGCAGTACTTC	CASSPRTSTGEQYF
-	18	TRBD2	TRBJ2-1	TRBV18	TGTGCCAGCTCACCACTACTAGCGGGAGGGCCCTCCTACAATGAGCAGTTCTTC	CASSPLLAGGPSYNEQFF
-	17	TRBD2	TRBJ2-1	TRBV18	TGTGCCAGCTCACCACCGCTACTAGCGGGAGAACGCAATGAGCAGTTCTTC	CASSPPLLAGERNEQFF
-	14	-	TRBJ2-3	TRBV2	TGTGCCAGCCGCCCCGGAGGGGGGACAGATACGCAGTATTTT	CASRPGGGTDTQYF
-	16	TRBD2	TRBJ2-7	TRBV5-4	TGTGCCAGCAGCCTCGGGGGGGGCGTCACTCTACGCGAGCAGTACTTC	CASSLGGGVTLREQYF
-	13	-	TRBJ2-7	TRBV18	TGTGCCAGCTCACCGGGCGTAGCCTACGAGCAGTACTTC	CASSPGVAYEQYF
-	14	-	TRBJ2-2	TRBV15	TGTGCCACCAGCAGAGATCATCGTGCCGGGGAGCTGTTTTTT	CATSRDHRAGELFF
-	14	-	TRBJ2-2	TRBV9	TGTGCCAGCAGCCTCTACGGTCCGGGCGGGGAGCTGTTTTTT	CASSLYGPGGELFF
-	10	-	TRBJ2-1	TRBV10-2	TGCGCCAGCGGATACAATGAGCAGTTCTTC	CASGYNEQFF
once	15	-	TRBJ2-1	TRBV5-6	TGTGCCAGCAGCTTGGTCGCAGGTGTACCCAATGAGCAGTTCTTC	CASSLVAGVPNEQFF
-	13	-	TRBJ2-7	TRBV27	TGTGCCAGCAGTTTCAACCAAGGCCTCGAGCAGTACTTC	CASSFNQGLEQYF
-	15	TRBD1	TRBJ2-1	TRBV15	TGTGCCACCAGCAGACGGGACAGGGGGCTCAATGAGCAGTTCTTC	CATSRRDRGLNEQFF
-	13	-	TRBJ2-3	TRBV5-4	TGTGCCAGCAGCCCAAAGGCCACAGATACGCAGTATTTT	CASSPKATDTQYF
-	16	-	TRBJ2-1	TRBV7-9	TGTGCCAGCAGCTTACTACGCGGGCTCTCCTACAATGAGCAGTTCTTC	CASSLLRGLSYNEQFF
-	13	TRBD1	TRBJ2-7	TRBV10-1	TGCGCCAGCAGCCCGGGACAGTCCTACGAGCAGTACTTC	CASSPGQSYEQYF
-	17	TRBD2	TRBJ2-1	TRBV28	TGTGCCAGCAGGCCGCTCTGGTGGGCGGGAGCGGTTGTTGAGCAGTTCTTC	CASRPLWWAGAVVEQFF
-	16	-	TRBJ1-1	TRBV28	TGTGCCAGCAGTTTAAGGAGGGGAGTCGGCGGCACTGAAGCTTTCTTT	CASSLRRGVGGTEAFF
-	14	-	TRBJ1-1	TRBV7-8	TGTGCCAGCAGCTTATCCGCCAGTCCCACTGAAGCTTTCTTT	CASSLSASPTEAFF
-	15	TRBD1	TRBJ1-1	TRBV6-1	TGTGCCAGCAGTACCCTCGGACAGGTGAACACTGAAGCTTTCTTT	CASSTLGQVNTEAFF
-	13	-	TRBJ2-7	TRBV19	TGTGCCAGTAGTCCCCGGTGGAGCGACGAGCAGTACTTC	CASSPRWSDEQYF
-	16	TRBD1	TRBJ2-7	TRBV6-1	TGTGCCAGCAGTGCAACTCCGGGACAGGGAAAATACGAGCAGTACTTC	CASSATPGQGKYEQYF
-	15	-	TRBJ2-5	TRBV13	TGTGCCAGCAGCCACAGAGGAGGTCCAGGGGAGACCCAGTACTTC	CASSHRGGPGETQYF
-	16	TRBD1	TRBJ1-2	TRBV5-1	TGCGCCAGCAGCTTGACAGGACAGGGTCCCTCCGGTGGCTACACCTTC	CASSLTGQGPSGGYTF
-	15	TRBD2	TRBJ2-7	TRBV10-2	TGCGCCAGCAGTGAGGGACTAGCGGTAACCTACGAGCAGTACTTC	CASSEGLAVTYEQYF
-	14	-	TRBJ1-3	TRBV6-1	TGTGCCAGCAGTGAATACAGCTCTGGAAACACCATATATTTT	CASSEYSSGNTIYF
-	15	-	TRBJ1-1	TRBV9	TGTGCCAGCAGCCCTAGACAGATAATGAACACTGAAGCTTTCTTT	CASSPRQIMNTEAFF
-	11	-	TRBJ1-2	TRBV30	TGTGCCTTTGGCTCAGCCTATGGCTACACCTTC	CAFGSAYGYTF
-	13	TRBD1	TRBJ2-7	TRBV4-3	TGCGCCAGCAGCCAGGGACAGACCTACGAGCAGTACTTC	CASSQGQTYEQYF
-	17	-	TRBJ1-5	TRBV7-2	TGTGCCAGCAGCTTAGCTTCAGGGAGGTTCATTCGTCAGCCCCAGCATTTT	CASSLASGRFIRQPQHF
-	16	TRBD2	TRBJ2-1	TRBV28	TGTGCCAGCCTCGTCCGGTCAGCGGGAGTGAACAATGAGCAGTTCTTC	CASLVRSAGVNNEQFF
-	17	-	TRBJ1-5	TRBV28	TGTGCCAGCACCGTTACGGGTTTCCTGTATAGCAATCAGCCCCAGCATTTT	CASTVTGFLYSNQPQHF